This T cell receptor (beta chain) was sequenced in a study of Tregs in tolerant kidney transplant recipients. Overall study results and limits: Nucleotide sequences could not be compared across some patients' samples due to primer changes. Tolerant patients' donor-specific Tregs expanded beyond overall Tregs, suggesting antigen-driven growth.

TCRdb keeps only in-frame clones here, not all; method: immunoSEQ multiplex PCR. The data contain more than 90,000 clones, approximately 93% of them seen just once; the ten biggest clones take up roughly 1.7%. Comment on this clone: Its antigen is not identified.

After removal of 6 bases from V and 4 bases from J, the junction contained 6 bases not matched to a gene. This CDR3 spans 15 amino acids. Germline CDR1 LGHNA, CDR2 YNFKEQ. The nonmyeloablative bone marrow transplants came from related graft donors, with transient mixed chimerism. Thawed PBMCs were FACS-sorted into unstimulated CD4+CD25+CD127- regulatory T cells, CD4+CD25- non-regulatory cells, CD4 and CD8 cells. This rearrangement joins TRBV4-2 to TRBJ2-2, with TRBD2 matching over 9 bases. The sequence derives from a human patient who received a combined kidney and bone marrow transplant. Some T cells here may be from the graft donor. Specimen: CD4+ T cells from blood (PBMCs), collected 12 months after the transplant. For the CDR3, the DNA is TGTGCCAGCAGGCCGAGCGGGAGGCTCACCGGGGAGCTGTTTTTT. The encoded protein is CASRPSGRLTGELFF.